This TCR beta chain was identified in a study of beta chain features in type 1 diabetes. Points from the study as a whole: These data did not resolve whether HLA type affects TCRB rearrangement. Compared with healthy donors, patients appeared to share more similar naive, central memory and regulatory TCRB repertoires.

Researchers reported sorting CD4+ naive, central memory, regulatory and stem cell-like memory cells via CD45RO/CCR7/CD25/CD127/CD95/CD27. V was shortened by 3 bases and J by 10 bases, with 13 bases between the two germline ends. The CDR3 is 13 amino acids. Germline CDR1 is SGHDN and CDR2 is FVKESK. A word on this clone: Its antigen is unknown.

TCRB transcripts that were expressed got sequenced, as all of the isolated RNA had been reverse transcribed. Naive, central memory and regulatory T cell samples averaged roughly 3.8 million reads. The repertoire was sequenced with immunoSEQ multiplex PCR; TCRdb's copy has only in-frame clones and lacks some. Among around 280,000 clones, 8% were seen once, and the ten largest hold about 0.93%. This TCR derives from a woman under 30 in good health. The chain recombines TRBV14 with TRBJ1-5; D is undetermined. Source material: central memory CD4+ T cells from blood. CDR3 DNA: TGTGCCAGCAGCCAGGCCCTAGGTTTTCCCCAGCATTTT. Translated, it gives CASSQALGFPQHF.